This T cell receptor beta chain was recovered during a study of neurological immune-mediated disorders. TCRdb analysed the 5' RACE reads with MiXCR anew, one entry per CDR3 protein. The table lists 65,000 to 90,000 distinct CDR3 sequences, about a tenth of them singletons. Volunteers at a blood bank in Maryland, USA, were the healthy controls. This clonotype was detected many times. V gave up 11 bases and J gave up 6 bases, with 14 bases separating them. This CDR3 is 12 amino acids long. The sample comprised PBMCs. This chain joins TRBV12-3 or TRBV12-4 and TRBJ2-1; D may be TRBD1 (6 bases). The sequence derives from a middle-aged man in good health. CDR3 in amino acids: CALQTGGNEQFF. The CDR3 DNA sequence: TGTGCCCTTCAGACAGGAGGCAATGAGCAGTTCTTC.